Reported below is one T cell receptor beta chain. Assignment of participants to cohorts was predicated upon participant-reported clinical history. These data come from a study of blood T cell repertoires in COVID-19. The overall study: Some COVID-19 samples were acute and others convalescent; all came from the United States, Italy and Spain. Sample material is recorded as cDNA or gDNA derived from T cells, B-cell-depleted T cells, or PBMCs.

Data came from immunoSEQ multiplex PCR; TCRdb stores just in-frame clones and leaves some out. The sample consists of 150,000 to 200,000 clones, approximately 73% of them appearing once. CDR1 DFQATT and CDR2 SNEGSKA come from the germline V gene (reference sequence). V was shortened by 3 bases and J by 4 bases, with 16 bases between the two germline ends. This CDR3 spans 14 amino acids. The chain carries TRBV20-1 and TRBJ2-7; a possible D gene is TRBD2 (7 bases). The sample taken for sequencing was PBMCs or T cells enriched from blood (not recorded which). The source of this sequence is a woman between 45 and 65 years old with acute COVID-19. The CDR3 loop is CSASKGGGAYEQYV. Written as DNA, the CDR3 is TGCAGTGCTAGTAAGGGGGGAGGGGCGTACGAGCAGTACGTC.